Below, one T cell receptor (beta chain) is given with its context. What it binds is not known. It was with 60 Vbeta and 13 Jbeta primers that the PCR ran. Sequenced by immunoSEQ multiplex PCR; TCRdb stores in-frame clones only, minus some. The sample contains about 170,000 clones, over 75% of which appear only once. The sample comes from a study of cytomegalovirus exposure and HLA in healthy donors. Study-wide context: As released early, the data held some 80 million unique TCRs from HLA-typed donors. Study-level points and caveats: Through in vitro validation, three CMV-associated chains were shown to be specific for CMV antigens. One cluster of highly shared sequence variants probably arose as a sequencing artifact. Later analysis identified a missense DCLRE1C variant that was linked to TCR beta V- and J-gene trimming.

Germline CDR1 is MNHEY and CDR2 is SVGAGI. Trimming removed 7 bases from V and 3 bases from J, with 7 bases in between. The CDR3 consists of 11 residues. The chain employs TRBV6-5 and TRBJ2-7, with D possibly TRBD1 on 6 matching bases. Sequenced input: PBMCs. The receptor comes from a female donor in good health and CMV-seronegative. The CDR3 sequence: CASNRVYEQYF. The CDR3 nucleotides are TGTGCCAGCAACAGGGTCTACGAGCAGTACTTC.